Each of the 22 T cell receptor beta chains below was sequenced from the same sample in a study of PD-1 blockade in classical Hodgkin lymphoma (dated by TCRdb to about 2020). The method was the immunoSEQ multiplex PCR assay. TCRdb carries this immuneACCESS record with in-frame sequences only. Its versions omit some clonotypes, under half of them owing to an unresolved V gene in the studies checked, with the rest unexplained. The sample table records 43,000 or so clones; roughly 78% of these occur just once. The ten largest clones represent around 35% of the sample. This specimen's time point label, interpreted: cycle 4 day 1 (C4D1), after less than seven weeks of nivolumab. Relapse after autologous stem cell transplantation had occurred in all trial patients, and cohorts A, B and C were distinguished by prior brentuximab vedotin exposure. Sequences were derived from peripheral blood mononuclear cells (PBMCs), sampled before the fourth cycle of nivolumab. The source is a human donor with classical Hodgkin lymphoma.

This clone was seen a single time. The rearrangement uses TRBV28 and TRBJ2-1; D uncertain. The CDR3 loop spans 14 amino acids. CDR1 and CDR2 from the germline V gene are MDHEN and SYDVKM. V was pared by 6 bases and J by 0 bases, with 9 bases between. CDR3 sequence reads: CASSFLSSYNEQFF. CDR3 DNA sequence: TGTGCCAGCAGCTTCCTTAGCTCCTACAATGAGCAGTTCTTC.

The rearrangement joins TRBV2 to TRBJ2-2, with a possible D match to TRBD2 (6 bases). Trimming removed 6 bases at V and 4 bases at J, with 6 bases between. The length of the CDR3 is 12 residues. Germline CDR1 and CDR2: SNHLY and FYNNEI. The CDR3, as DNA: TGTGCCAGCAGGGGAGGCACCGGGGAGCTGTTTTTT. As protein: CASRGGTGELFF.

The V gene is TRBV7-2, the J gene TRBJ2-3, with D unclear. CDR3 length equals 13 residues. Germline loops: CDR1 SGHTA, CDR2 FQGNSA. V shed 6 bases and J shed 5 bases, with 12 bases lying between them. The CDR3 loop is CASRENGIDTQYF. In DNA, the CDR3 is TGTGCCAGCAGGGAAAATGGGATAGATACGCAGTATTTT.

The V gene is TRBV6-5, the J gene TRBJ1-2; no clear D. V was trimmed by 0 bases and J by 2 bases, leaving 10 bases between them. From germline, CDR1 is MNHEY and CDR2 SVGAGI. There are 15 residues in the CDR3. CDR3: CASSYSSRRNYGYTF. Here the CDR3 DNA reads TGTGCCAGCAGTTACTCGAGTCGTCGGAACTATGGCTACACCTTC.

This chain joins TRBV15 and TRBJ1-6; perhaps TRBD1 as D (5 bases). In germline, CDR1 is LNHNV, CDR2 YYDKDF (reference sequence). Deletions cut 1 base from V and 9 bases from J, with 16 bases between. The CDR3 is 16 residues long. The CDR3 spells CATSRGGTRPSSPLHF. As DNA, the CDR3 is TGTGCCACCAGCAGAGGCGGGACTAGGCCTTCTTCACCCCTCCACTTT.

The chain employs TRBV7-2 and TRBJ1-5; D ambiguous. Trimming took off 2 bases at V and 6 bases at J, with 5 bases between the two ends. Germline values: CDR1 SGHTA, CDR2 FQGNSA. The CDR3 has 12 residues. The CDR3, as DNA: TGTGCCAGCAGCTTATTTGGTCAGCCCCAGCATTTT. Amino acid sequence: CASSLFGQPQHF.

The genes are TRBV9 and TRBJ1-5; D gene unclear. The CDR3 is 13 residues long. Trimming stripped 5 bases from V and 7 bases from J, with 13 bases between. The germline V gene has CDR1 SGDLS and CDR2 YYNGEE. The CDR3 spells CASSGEGFQPQHF. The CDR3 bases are TGTGCCAGCAGTGGGGAGGGTTTCCAGCCCCAGCATTTT.

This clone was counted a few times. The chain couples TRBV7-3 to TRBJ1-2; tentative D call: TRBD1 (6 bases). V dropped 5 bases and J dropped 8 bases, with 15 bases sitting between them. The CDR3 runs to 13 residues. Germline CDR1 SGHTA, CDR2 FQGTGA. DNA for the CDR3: TGTGCCAGCAGCATACAGGGCAGCGGCGGCTACACCTTC. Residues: CASSIQGSGGYTF.

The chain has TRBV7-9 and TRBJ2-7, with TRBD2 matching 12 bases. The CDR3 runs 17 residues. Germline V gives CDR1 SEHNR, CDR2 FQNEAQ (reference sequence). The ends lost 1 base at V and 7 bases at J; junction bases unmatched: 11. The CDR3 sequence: CASSLGGLAGVLEEQYF. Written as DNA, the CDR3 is TGTGCCAGCAGCTTAGGGGGACTAGCGGGTGTTTTGGAAGAGCAGTACTTC.

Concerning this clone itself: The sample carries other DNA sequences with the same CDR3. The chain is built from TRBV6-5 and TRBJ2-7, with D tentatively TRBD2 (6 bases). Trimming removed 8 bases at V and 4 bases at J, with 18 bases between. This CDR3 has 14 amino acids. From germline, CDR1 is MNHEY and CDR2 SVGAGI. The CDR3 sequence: CASRRGSGTYEQYF. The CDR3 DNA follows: TGTGCCAGCCGTCGGGGGTCGGGGACTTACGAGCAGTACTTC.

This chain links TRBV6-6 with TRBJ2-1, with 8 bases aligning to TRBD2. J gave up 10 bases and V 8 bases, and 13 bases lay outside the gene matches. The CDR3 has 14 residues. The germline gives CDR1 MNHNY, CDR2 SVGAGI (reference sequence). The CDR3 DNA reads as TGTGCCAGCCTCTTACAAGCGGGGGCGGCGGAGCAGTTCTTC. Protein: CASLLQAGAAEQFF.

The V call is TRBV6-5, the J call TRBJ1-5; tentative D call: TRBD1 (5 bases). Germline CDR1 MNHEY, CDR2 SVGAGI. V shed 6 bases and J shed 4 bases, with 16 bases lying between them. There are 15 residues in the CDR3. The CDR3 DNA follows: TGTGCCAGCAGCCGCTTTGGGGACGGTAATCAGCCCCAGCATTTT. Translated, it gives CASSRFGDGNQPQHF.

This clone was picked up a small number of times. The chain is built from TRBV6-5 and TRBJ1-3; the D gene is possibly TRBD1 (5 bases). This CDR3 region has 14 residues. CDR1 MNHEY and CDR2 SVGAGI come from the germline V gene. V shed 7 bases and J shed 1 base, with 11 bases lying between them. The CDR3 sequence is CASTKGFSGNTIYF. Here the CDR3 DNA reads TGTGCCAGCACCAAGGGGTTTTCTGGAAACACCATATATTTT.

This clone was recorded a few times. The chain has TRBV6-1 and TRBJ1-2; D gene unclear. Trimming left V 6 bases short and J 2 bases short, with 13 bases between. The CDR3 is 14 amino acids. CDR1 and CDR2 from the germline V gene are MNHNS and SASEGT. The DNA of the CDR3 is TGTGCCAGCAGGGCTGTCAAGGGCAACTATGGCTACACCTTC. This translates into CASRAVKGNYGYTF.

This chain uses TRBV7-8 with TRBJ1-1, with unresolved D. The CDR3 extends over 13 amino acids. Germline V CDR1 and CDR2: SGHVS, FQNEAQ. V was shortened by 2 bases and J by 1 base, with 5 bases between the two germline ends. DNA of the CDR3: TGTGCCAGCAGCTTAATCCGGAACACTGAAGCTTTCTTT. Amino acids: CASSLIRNTEAFF.

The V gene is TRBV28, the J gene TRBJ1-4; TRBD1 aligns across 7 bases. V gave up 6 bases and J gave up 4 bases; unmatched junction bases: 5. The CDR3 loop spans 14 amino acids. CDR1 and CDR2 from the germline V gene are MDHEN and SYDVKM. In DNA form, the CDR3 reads TGTGCCAGCAGAAGGGGACAGATTAATGAAAAACTGTTTTTT. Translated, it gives CASRRGQINEKLFF.

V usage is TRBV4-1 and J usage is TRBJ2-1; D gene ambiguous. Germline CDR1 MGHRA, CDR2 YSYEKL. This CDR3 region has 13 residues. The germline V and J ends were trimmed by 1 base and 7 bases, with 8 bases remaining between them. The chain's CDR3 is CASSQGFPNEQFF. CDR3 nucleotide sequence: TGCGCCAGCAGCCAAGGGTTCCCTAATGAGCAGTTCTTC.

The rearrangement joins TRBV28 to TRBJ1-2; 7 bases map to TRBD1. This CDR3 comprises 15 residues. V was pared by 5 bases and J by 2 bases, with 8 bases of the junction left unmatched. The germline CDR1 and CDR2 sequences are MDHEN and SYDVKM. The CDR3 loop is CASSPTGLGNYGYTF. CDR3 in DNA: TGTGCCAGCAGTCCGACAGGGTTAGGGAACTATGGCTACACCTTC.

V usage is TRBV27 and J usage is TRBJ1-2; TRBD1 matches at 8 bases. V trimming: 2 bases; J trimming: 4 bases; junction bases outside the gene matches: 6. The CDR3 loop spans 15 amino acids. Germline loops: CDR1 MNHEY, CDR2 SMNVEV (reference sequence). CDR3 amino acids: CASSLRRGPIYGYTF. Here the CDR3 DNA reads TGTGCCAGCAGTTTACGCAGGGGGCCGATCTATGGCTACACCTTC.

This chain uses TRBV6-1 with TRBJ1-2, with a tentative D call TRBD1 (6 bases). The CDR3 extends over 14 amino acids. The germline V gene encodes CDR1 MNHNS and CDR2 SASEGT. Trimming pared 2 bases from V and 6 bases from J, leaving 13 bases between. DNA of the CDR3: TGTGCCAGCAGTGAATTGGGGGGGCGTAATGGCTACACCTTC. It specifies CASSELGGRNGYTF.

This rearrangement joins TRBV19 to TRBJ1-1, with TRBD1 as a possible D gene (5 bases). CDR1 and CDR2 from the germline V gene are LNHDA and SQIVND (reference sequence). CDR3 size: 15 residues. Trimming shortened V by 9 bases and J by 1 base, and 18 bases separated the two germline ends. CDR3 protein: CASGFRDAGNTEAFF. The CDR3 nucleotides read TGTGCCAGCGGGTTTCGGGACGCAGGGAACACTGAAGCTTTCTTT.

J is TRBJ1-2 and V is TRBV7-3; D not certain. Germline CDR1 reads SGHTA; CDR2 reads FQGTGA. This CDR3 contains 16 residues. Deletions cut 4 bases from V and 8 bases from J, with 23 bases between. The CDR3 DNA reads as TGTGCCAGCAGCTCGGTCGTATTTCCCAATCCAGCAGGCTACACCTTC. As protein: CASSSVVFPNPAGYTF.